This T cell receptor beta chain was identified during a study of OX40 agonist ivuxolimab in advanced cancers. Here immunoSEQ multiplex PCR was the method, and the copy in TCRdb shows in-frame clones only, minus some. The table includes approximately 100,000 clones, roughly 91% detected once. Trimming stripped 4 bases from V and 1 base from J, with 16 bases between. In germline, CDR1 is GTSNPN, CDR2 SVGIG (reference sequence). This CDR3 has 15 residues. The rearrangement uses TRBV30 and TRBJ1-1; D uncertain. This clonotype was sampled from an adult with an advanced solid tumor such as melanoma, head and neck, liver or kidney cancer. The material sequenced was CD4+ or CD8+ T cells sorted from blood, taken in a trial of the OX40 agonist ivuxolimab. The CDR3 DNA is TGTGCCTGGAAAGGTTACGGACGCTCGAACACTGAAGCTTTCTTT. This codes for CAWKGYGRSNTEAFF.